The clone carrying this T cell receptor (beta chain) was found once. This CDR3 contains 16 residues. CDR1 is KGHSH, CDR2 LQKENI, per germline. Trimming took 1 base from V and 0 from J; bases not matched to a gene: 4. This record belongs to a study of blood T cell repertoires in COVID-19. Study summary: Sites in the United States, Italy and Spain provided acute and convalescent COVID-19 samples. PBMCs, B-cell-depleted T cells, or T cells provided the cDNA or gDNA that made up the material.

Per the authors' pipeline: Amplification of reference gene primers was used by the study to estimate nucleated cell counts. Using immunoSEQ multiplex PCR, the repertoire was profiled, and TCRdb retains in-frame clones only, with some absent. V and J calls plus clone size are reproduced from that table; the DNA served to infer D and trimming. Of about 200,000 clones listed, around 87% are singletons. The V call is TRBV18, the J call TRBJ1-2; 8 nucleotides align to TRBD1. This clonotype was obtained from a man in his fifties or sixties with acute or convalescent COVID-19. Sequencing used peripheral blood. The CDR3 loop is CASSPQRGQANYGYTF. The CDR3 region has the DNA TGTGCCAGCTCACCACAGAGGGGACAGGCTAACTATGGCTACACCTTC.